This T cell receptor beta chain was captured by sequencing in a study of T cell repertoires in cytomegalovirus infection. Study-wide background: Newly reported HLA-C-restricted and thoroughly characterized HLA-B-restricted CMV epitopes were employed.

Trimming removed 10 bases from V and 4 bases from J, with 3 bases in between. The CDR3 is 9 amino acids. Germline CDR1 is SEHNR and CDR2 is FQNEAQ (reference sequence). Study findings and constraints: Summed frequency of public TCR beta families distinguished CMV carriers with the relevant HLA. The ex vivo response was dominated by HLA-C-restricted CMV-specific TCR beta clonotypes.

TCRdb re-called the reads with MiXCR, one entry per CDR3 protein. The table shows about 58,000 distinct CDR3 sequences, with roughly a fifth occurring only once. Notes on this clonotype: Its cognate antigen is unknown.

The TCR was taken from a human donor in good health (CMV status not recorded). Some clones in this sample may be carry-over from other donors' samples. The rearrangement links TRBV7-9 to TRBJ2-3, with unresolved D. This material consisted of CD8+ T cells from cultured PBMCs, taken from culture after CMV antigen stimulation. The CDR3 sequence: CATPDTQYF. The CDR3 DNA reads as TGTGCCACCCCAGATACGCAGTATTTT.